This section outlines one TCR beta chain sequence together with its context. Germline loops: CDR1 MDHEN, CDR2 SYDVKM. Trimming removed 7 bases from V and 3 bases from J; junction bases left unmatched: 10. CDR3 length: 16 residues. These data originate in a study of cytomegalovirus exposure and HLA in healthy donors. PCR was performed using 60 Vbeta and 13 Jbeta primers. Here immunoSEQ multiplex PCR was the method, and the copy in TCRdb shows in-frame clones only, minus some. Among nearly 200,000 clones listed, 75% to 85% were seen once. This TCR was recovered from a male donor in good health and CMV-seropositive. The specimen sequenced was PBMCs. The chain carries TRBV28 and TRBJ2-3, with 10 bases that match TRBD1. CDR3 region: CASIDPGQGPTDTQYF. DNA for the CDR3: TGTGCCAGCATCGATCCGGGACAGGGGCCAACAGATACGCAGTATTTT.